A single sample is the source of the 18 T cell receptor beta chains below, sequenced in a study of blood T cell repertoires in COVID-19. Using immunoSEQ multiplex PCR, the repertoire was profiled, and TCRdb retains in-frame clones only, with some absent. The sample has approximately 270,000 clones; about 91% are singletons. The sample taken for sequencing was peripheral blood. These receptors all stem from a woman younger than 45 with COVID-19, enrolled during active disease.

The chain has TRBV28 and TRBJ1-1; 7 bases map to TRBD1. The trim removed 5 bases at V and 4 bases at J, leaving 7 bases unmatched. Per the germline V gene, CDR1 is MDHEN and CDR2 is SYDVKM. This CDR3 has 14 residues. The CDR3: CASSAHHRGTEAFF. CDR3 coding DNA: TGTGCCAGCAGTGCGCACCACAGGGGCACTGAAGCTTTCTTT.

The chain couples TRBV4-1 to TRBJ2-1, with D possibly being TRBD2 (5 bases). Trimming shortened V by 1 base and J by 7 bases, and 17 bases separated the two germline ends. In germline, CDR1 is MGHRA, CDR2 YSYEKL. The CDR3 loop spans 16 amino acids. The CDR3 spells CASSQGRASRGNEQFF. DNA of the CDR3: TGCGCCAGCAGCCAAGGTAGAGCCTCCAGAGGGAATGAGCAGTTCTTC.

The chain combines TRBV19 with TRBJ2-3, with D possibly being TRBD1 (5 bases). The CDR3 runs 14 residues. In germline, CDR1 is LNHDA, CDR2 SQIVND (reference sequence). V was cut by 1 base and J by 2 bases, with 7 bases left in between. CDR3 sequence: CASSIGQITDTQYF. DNA of the CDR3: TGTGCCAGTAGTATAGGACAGATCACAGATACGCAGTATTTT.

This chain connects TRBV5-4 to TRBJ1-4; D unresolved. This CDR3 spans 16 amino acids. The germline gives CDR1 SGHNT, CDR2 YYREEE (reference sequence). V was cut by 0 bases and J by 0 bases, with 9 bases left in between. The CDR3 coding sequence is TGTGCCAGCAGCTTGGGGTCGGGTGCAACTAATGAAAAACTGTTTTTT. Translated: CASSLGSGATNEKLFF.

This chain joins TRBV5-1 and TRBJ2-3, with 12 bases aligning to TRBD1. J was trimmed by 1 base and V by 5 bases; bases with no gene match: 11. The V gene's germline CDR1 is SGHRS and CDR2 YFSETQ. This CDR3 contains 18 residues. The CDR3 spells CASSTGTGGKRGTDTQYF. The CDR3 DNA reads TGCGCCAGCAGTACCGGGACAGGGGGCAAGAGAGGCACAGATACGCAGTATTTT.

The chain uses TRBV4-3 and TRBJ1-2; the match to TRBD1 covers 7 bases. Unmatched junction bases numbered 9, after V lost 4 bases and J lost 7 bases. CDR1 LGHNA and CDR2 YSLEER come from the germline V gene. CDR3 length: 14 residues. In nucleotides, the CDR3 is TGCGCCAGCAGCCGCGACAGGGAACTGGGTGGCTACACCTTC. Encoded protein: CASSRDRELGGYTF.

The chain couples TRBV9 to TRBJ2-3, with 8 bases fitting TRBD2. V lost 0 bases to trimming and J lost 6 bases; unmatched junction nucleotides: 12. Germline CDR1 reads SGDLS; CDR2 reads YYNGEE. This CDR3 spans 17 amino acids. CDR3 sequence reads: CASSVGGGGGSLDTQYF. The CDR3, as DNA: TGTGCCAGCAGCGTAGGGGGCGGCGGGGGGTCCTTGGATACGCAGTATTTT. Variable domain in full (rest from reference TRBV9 and TRBJ2-3): DSGVTQTPKHLITATGQRVTLRCSPRSGDLSVYWYQQSLDQGLQFLIQYYNGEERAKGNILERFSAQQFPDLHSELNLSSLELGDSALYFCASSVGGGGGSLDTQYFGPGTRLTVL.

This sequence joins TRBV7-9 and TRBJ2-5, with 8 bases identical to TRBD1. Germline lookup yields CDR1 SEHNR and CDR2 FQNEAQ (reference sequence). Trimming removed 3 bases from V and 2 bases from J; junction bases left unmatched: 5. The CDR3 sequence is 15 residues long. CDR3 nucleotide sequence: TGTGCCAGCAGCTTCGGACAGGGTGGTCAAGAGACCCAGTACTTC. This codes for CASSFGQGGQETQYF.

The V and J genes are TRBV4-3 and TRBJ1-2; D not resolved. From germline, CDR1 is LGHNA and CDR2 YSLEER. Trimming removed 0 bases from V and 0 bases from J, with 11 bases in between. The CDR3 is 16 amino acids. Here the CDR3 reads CASSQDLSGANYGYTF. The CDR3 nucleotides read TGCGCCAGCAGCCAAGATTTGTCCGGAGCTAACTATGGCTACACCTTC.

The rearrangement joins TRBV28 to TRBJ1-5; D unclear. Trimming removed 1 base from V and 2 bases from J, with 15 bases in between. The V gene's germline CDR1 is MDHEN and CDR2 SYDVKM. CDR3 length equals 17 residues. In DNA form, the CDR3 reads TGTGCCAGCAGTTTATCTTTCCGGGGTGGAGGCAATCAGCCCCAGCATTTT. Protein product: CASSLSFRGGGNQPQHF.

This clone was observed once. The genes are TRBV3-1 (or the pseudogene TRBV3-2) and TRBJ2-1; TRBD2 matches 12 bases. The germline V gene encodes CDR1 LGHDT and CDR2 YNNKEL (reference sequence). The CDR3 spans 15 residues. The junction had 6 bases not matched to a gene; V was cut back by 4 bases and J by 8 bases. The CDR3 DNA reads TGTGCCAGCAGCCGACCTAGCGGGGGGGCAGATGAGCAGTTCTTC. Protein sequence: CASSRPSGGADEQFF.

This chain uses TRBV10-1 with TRBJ2-5; the D gene is possibly TRBD1 (7 bases). Looked up from germline, CDR1 is WNHNN and CDR2 is SYGVQD (reference sequence). Trimming took off 6 bases at V and 5 bases at J, with 16 bases between the two ends. The CDR3 runs 14 residues. In nucleotides, the CDR3 is TGCGCCAGCAGCTCGGACAGGAGGGTGGAGACCCAGTACTTC. Its protein is CASSSDRRVETQYF.

V gene TRBV19 combines with J gene TRBJ1-5; 7 nucleotides align to TRBD1. Germline V gene sequence: CDR1 LNHDA, CDR2 SQIVND (reference sequence). The junction had 7 bases not matched to a gene; V was cut back by 3 bases and J by 5 bases. This CDR3 is 15 amino acids long. The DNA for the CDR3 is TGTGCCAGTAGTATTGGGTACAGGGGCCATCAGCCCCAGCATTTT. Protein: CASSIGYRGHQPQHF.

The chain couples TRBV6-5 to TRBJ1-2; 8 positions agree with TRBD1. Germline lookup yields CDR1 MNHEY and CDR2 SVGAGI. After removal of 6 bases from V and 6 bases from J, the junction contained 6 bases not matched to a gene. This CDR3 is 13 amino acids long. CDR3 residues: CASREDREDGYTF. The CDR3 nucleotides read TGTGCCAGCAGGGAGGACAGGGAGGATGGCTACACCTTC.

The chain couples TRBV24-1 to TRBJ2-3, with 12 bases lining up with TRBD2. V shed 4 bases and J 8 bases; nucleotides not matched to a gene: 6. This CDR3 spans 15 amino acids. In germline, CDR1 is KGHDR, CDR2 SFDVKD. DNA of the CDR3: TGTGCCACCAGTGACCCCGGACTAGCGGGGACTACGCAGTATTTT. Its protein product is CATSDPGLAGTTQYF.

This chain joins TRBV10-3 and TRBJ2-3, with 8 bases identical to TRBD1. CDR3 size: 12 residues. Germline V gene sequence: CDR1 ENHRY, CDR2 SYGVKD. V was clipped by 10 bases and J by 5 bases; unmatched bases: 5. CDR3 nucleotide sequence: TGTGCCACCGGACAGGGCCAAGATACGCAGTATTTT. Amino acid sequence: CATGQGQDTQYF.

The CDR3 DNA reads as TGTGCCAGCTCACCGCTCGGTAGCGGGAGTCCGGATGAGCAGTTCTTC. This gives the protein CASSPLGSGSPDEQFF. V and J are TRBV18 and TRBJ2-1, with TRBD2 matching 9 bases. The CDR3 covers 16 residues. Losses at the gene ends were 3 bases for V and 8 bases for J; bases not matched to a gene: 11. CDR1 and CDR2 (germline): KGHSH, LQKENI.

The chain is built from TRBV4-1 and TRBJ2-1; 12 nucleotides line up with TRBD2. Germline CDR1 MGHRA, CDR2 YSYEKL. The V and J ends lost 3 bases and 4 bases, in that order; junction bases with no gene match: 4. The CDR3 is 16 residues long. CDR3 bases: TGCGCCAGCAGCCATGGACTAGCGGGAAAATACAATGAGCAGTTCTTC. Protein product: CASSHGLAGKYNEQFF.